This TCR beta chain was sequenced during a study of OX40 agonist ivuxolimab in advanced cancers. On the study more broadly: Recorded diagnoses for dose-escalation patients were hepatocellular carcinoma, melanoma, renal cell or head and neck cancer. Past anti-PD-1, anti-PD-L1 or anti-CTLA-4 therapy was accepted, and roughly 40% had received some.

Patients were ruled out by autoimmune disease history or systemic immunosuppression. Assay: immunoSEQ multiplex PCR; the TCRdb copy retains only in-frame clones and omits some. The sample contains around 90,000 clones, 92% of which appear only once. The CDR3 covers 17 residues. J gave up 6 bases and V 2 bases, and 5 bases lay outside the gene matches. Looked up from germline, CDR1 is MGHRA and CDR2 is YSYEKL. Findings and caveats of the study: Antigen specificity remained undetermined for the expanded peripheral T cells.

Concerning this clone: Its specificity is unknown.

This sequence originates from an adult with an advanced solid tumor such as melanoma, head and neck, liver or kidney cancer. The starting material was CD4+ or CD8+ T cells sorted from blood, obtained in a trial of the OX40 agonist ivuxolimab. V and J are TRBV4-1 and TRBJ2-1; TRBD2 agrees at 15 bases. The CDR3 DNA is TGCGCCAGCAGCCAAACGGGACTAGCGGGAGGTCCCAATGAGCAGTTCTTC. Translated: CASSQTGLAGGPNEQFF.